Shown below are 6 T cell receptor beta chains from a single sample sequenced in a study of blood T cell repertoires in COVID-19. The method was immunoSEQ multiplex PCR; TCRdb's version includes in-frame clones alone and lacks a portion of them. Of over 70,000 clones listed, approximately 81% were seen once; the top ten hold roughly 9.7%. The sample was peripheral blood. These receptor sequences come from a man aged 55 to 70 with COVID-19, enrolled during active disease.

The chain recombines TRBV5-5 with TRBJ1-1, with D possibly being TRBD1 (6 bases). There are 13 residues in the CDR3. The germline V gene has CDR1 SGHKS and CDR2 YYEKEE (reference sequence). The V end lost 1 base, the J end lost 3 bases, and 7 bases lay between the germline ends. This CDR3 reads CASSLQGHTEAFF. CDR3 DNA sequence: TGTGCCAGCAGCTTGCAGGGGCACACTGAAGCTTTCTTT.

The CDR3 region has the DNA TGTGCCAGCAGCCAAGATCTGATCGTGTCTGGGGCAGACAACTCTGGAAACACCATATATTTT. It is translated as CASSQDLIVSGADNSGNTIYF. This chain links TRBV14 with TRBJ1-3, with a weak D call TRBD1 (5 bases). Trimming removed 0 bases at V and 0 bases at J, with 24 bases between. The CDR3 is made up of 21 amino acids. The germline CDR1 and CDR2 sequences are SGHDN and FVKESK.

This sequence joins TRBV29-1 and TRBJ2-3; no clear D gene. Trimming removed 2 bases at V and 3 bases at J, with 9 bases between. CDR3 size: 13 residues. Germline V lookup: CDR1 SQVTM, CDR2 ANQGSEA. CDR3 residues: CSVEPLSTDTQYF. For the CDR3, the DNA is TGCAGCGTTGAACCCCTCAGTACAGATACGCAGTATTTT.

The CDR3 loop reads CSVGRRLSSYEQYF. As DNA, the CDR3 is TGCAGCGTTGGTCGCCGGTTGTCGTCCTACGAGCAGTACTTC. The chain couples TRBV29-1 to TRBJ2-7; D remains unclear. Trimming cost V 4 bases and J 1 base, with 14 bases left between them. The CDR3 contains 14 residues. Germline V lookup: CDR1 SQVTM, CDR2 ANQGSEA.

J is TRBJ2-1 and V is TRBV6-5; no reliable D call. The CDR3 is 14 amino acids. V gave up 11 bases and J gave up 7 bases, with 21 bases separating them. Germline loops: CDR1 MNHEY, CDR2 SVGAGI. The DNA of the CDR3 is TGTGCCTACCACACCGGGTCCCCCACAAATGAGCAGTTCTTC. Its translation: CAYHTGSPTNEQFF.

The V call is TRBV11-2, the J call TRBJ1-2; 7 nucleotides align to TRBD1. The CDR3 is 15 residues long. Trimming took 5 bases from V and 0 from J; bases not matched to a gene: 6. The V gene's germline CDR1 is SGHAT and CDR2 FQNNGV. CDR3 in amino acids: CASSRLRGSNYGYTF. The CDR3 nucleotides are TGTGCCAGCAGCCGCCTCAGGGGGTCTAACTATGGCTACACCTTC.